A selection of T cell receptor beta chains follows, all from one sample in a study of blood T cells in healthy people across ages. TCRdb redid the calling of the 5' RACE reads with MiXCR, one entry per CDR3 protein. The sample carries 910,000 or so distinct CDR3 sequences, roughly half recorded once. The specimen sequenced was blood. Receptors originate from a woman aged 60-70 years in good health. Each CDR3 is given with its conserved first and last residue. The D gene is left open where the match is weak. Rows give clone size only sometimes, using once, few, many, or a class for an expanded clone.

clone size	V gene	D gene	J gene	CDR3 protein	CDR3 DNA
many	TRBV9	NA	TRBJ2-6	CASSVKRSSGSGANVLTF	TGTGCCAGCAGCGTAAAACGGTCTTCGGGCTCTGGGGCCAACGTCCTGACTTTC
once	TRBV25-1	NA	TRBJ1-2	CASSDGGGGGYGYTF	TGTGCCAGCAGTGACGGGGGGGGAGGTGGTTATGGCTACACCTTC
NA	TRBV5-5	TRBD2	TRBJ2-7	CASSLASGRNSYEQYF	TGTGCCAGCAGCTTGGCCAGCGGGAGGAACTCCTACGAGCAGTACTTC
NA	TRBV4-3	TRBD2	TRBJ2-5	CASSQLGLAEETQYF	TGCGCCAGCAGCCAACTCGGACTAGCGGAAGAGACCCAGTACTTC
NA	TRBV28	TRBD1	TRBJ1-4	CASIGQGAFGKLFF	TGTGCCAGCATTGGACAGGGGGCCTTCGGAAAACTGTTTTTT
NA	TRBV7-2	NA	TRBJ2-1	CASSPVTGRGNEQFF	TGTGCCAGCAGCCCTGTGACAGGGCGGGGCAATGAGCAGTTCTTC
NA	TRBV27	NA	TRBJ1-4	CASSPRRATNEKLFF	TGTGCCAGCAGTCCGAGGAGGGCAACTAATGAAAAACTGTTTTTT
NA	TRBV20-1	NA	TRBJ2-7	CSANFNGPSSYEQYF	TGCAGTGCTAACTTCAATGGGCCAAGCTCCTACGAGCAGTACTTC
NA	TRBV27	NA	TRBJ2-5	CASSELQGETQYF	TGTGCCAGTTCCGAGCTTCAGGGGGAGACCCAGTACTTC
NA	TRBV15	TRBD1	TRBJ2-5	CATNRGTETQYF	TGTGCCACCAACAGGGGTACAGAGACCCAGTACTTC
NA	TRBV6-6	TRBD2	TRBJ2-3	CASCPTAGYTDTQYF	TGTGCCAGCTGTCCTACAGCGGGATACACAGATACGCAGTATTTT
few	TRBV12-3/TRBV12-4	TRBD1	TRBJ2-7	CASSFDRVSEQYF	TGTGCCAGCAGTTTTGACAGGGTCTCCGAGCAGTACTTC
NA	TRBV28	TRBD1	TRBJ1-2	CASSRDRGIYGYTF	TGTGCCAGCAGTCGGGACAGGGGGATCTATGGCTACACCTTC
NA	TRBV5-1	NA	TRBJ1-6	CASSLWDSLNSPLHF	TGCGCCAGCAGCTTATGGGACTCCCTTAATTCACCCCTCCACTTT
NA	TRBV27	NA	TRBJ1-1	CASSWGMNTEAFF	TGTGCCAGCAGCTGGGGGATGAACACTGAAGCTTTCTTT
NA	TRBV6-1	NA	TRBJ1-4	CASSPNVGEKLFF	TGTGCCAGCAGTCCAAACGTCGGAGAAAAACTGTTTTTT
NA	TRBV20-1	NA	TRBJ2-4	CSARDRVMERYQNIQYF	TGCAGTGCTAGAGATCGGGTTATGGAGCGGTATCAAAACATTCAGTACTTC
few	TRBV6-5	NA	TRBJ1-1	CASTRGAEAFF	TGTGCCAGCACCCGAGGGGCAGAAGCTTTCTTT
NA	TRBV6-5	NA	TRBJ2-6	CASSYGQGGISGANVLTF	TGTGCCAGCAGTTATGGGCAGGGGGGTATATCCGGGGCCAACGTCCTGACTTTC
NA	TRBV3-1	TRBD1	TRBJ2-7	CASSQAGTGNNEQYF	TGTGCCAGCAGCCAAGCTGGGACAGGGAATAACGAGCAGTACTTC
NA	TRBV18	TRBD1	TRBJ2-7	CASSPESGTGVEQYF	TGTGCCAGCTCACCAGAATCCGGGACAGGTGTCGAGCAGTACTTC
NA	TRBV7-6	NA	TRBJ2-7	CASSLVKGHLSSYEQYF	TGTGCCAGCAGCCTAGTTAAGGGACACTTGAGCTCCTACGAGCAGTACTTC
NA	TRBV3-1	NA	TRBJ2-5	CASSLPVGGKTQYF	TGTGCCAGCAGCCTCCCCGTAGGGGGGAAGACCCAGTACTTC
NA	TRBV11-2	TRBD2	TRBJ2-7	CASSLDGRTNEQYF	TGTGCCAGCAGCTTAGACGGGAGGACTAACGAGCAGTACTTC
few	TRBV3-1	NA	TRBJ2-5	CASSHLARQETQYF	TGTGCCAGCAGTCATCTAGCGCGCCAAGAGACCCAGTACTTC
NA	TRBV11-2	NA	TRBJ2-7	CASSPGPSIDEQYF	TGTGCCAGCAGCCCGGGACCGTCCATCGACGAGCAGTACTTC
few	TRBV4-2	NA	TRBJ2-5	CASSQPGGGETQYF	TGTGCCAGCAGCCAACCAGGTGGCGGAGAGACCCAGTACTTC
NA	TRBV11-2	TRBD2	TRBJ2-5	CASSLVRLAGRQETQYF	TGTGCCAGCAGCTTAGTACGCCTAGCGGGACGCCAAGAGACCCAGTACTTC
NA	TRBV3-1	TRBD1	TRBJ2-7	CASSHRTGGGDEQYF	TGTGCCAGCAGCCACCGGACAGGGGGCGGCGACGAGCAGTACTTC
once	TRBV5-5	NA	TRBJ2-6	CASIQAWGMSGANVLTF	TGTGCCAGCATCCAAGCTTGGGGGATGTCTGGGGCCAACGTCCTGACTTTC
NA	TRBV12-3/TRBV12-4	NA	TRBJ1-2	CASSFDGDGYTF	TGTGCCAGCAGTTTCGACGGTGATGGCTACACCTTC
few	TRBV5-6	TRBD2	TRBJ2-1	CASSLSPSSGRVLYNEQFF	TGTGCCAGCAGCTTGTCGCCGTCGAGCGGGAGGGTTCTTTACAATGAGCAGTTCTTC
NA	TRBV3-1	NA	TRBJ2-1	CASTSWVNEQFF	TGTGCCAGCACCTCATGGGTTAATGAGCAGTTCTTC
few	TRBV20-1	NA	TRBJ1-6	CSASRPSNSPLHF	TGCAGTGCTAGTAGGCCTAGTAATTCACCCCTCCACTTT
NA	TRBV5-1	TRBD1	TRBJ2-1	CASSYPRTGPYNEQFF	TGCGCCAGCAGCTACCCGAGGACAGGGCCCTACAATGAGCAGTTCTTC
few	TRBV28	NA	TRBJ1-4	CASSLPNEKLFF	TGTGCCAGCAGTTTACCTAATGAAAAACTGTTTTTT
NA	TRBV6-2/TRBV6-3	NA	TRBJ1-2	CASRGTTNYGYTF	TGTGCCAGCAGAGGGACGACTAACTATGGCTACACCTTC
NA	TRBV12-3/TRBV12-4	TRBD1	TRBJ2-7	CASRGQSYGQYF	TGTGCCAGCAGGGGACAGTCCTACGGGCAGTACTTC
few	TRBV29-1	NA	TRBJ2-1	CSVVLVYNEQFF	TGCAGCGTTGTCCTCGTCTACAATGAGCAGTTCTTC
once	TRBV7-9	NA	TRBJ2-1	CASSLDGDRIAEQFF	TGTGCCAGCAGCTTAGATGGGGACCGGATTGCTGAGCAGTTCTTC
NA	TRBV30	TRBD1	TRBJ2-7	CAWRGQTSYEQYF	TGTGCCTGGAGGGGACAGACCTCCTACGAGCAGTACTTC
few	TRBV7-2	NA	TRBJ2-7	CASSLARPGKKYF	TGTGCCAGCAGCTTAGCGCGCCCCGGGAAGAAGTACTTC
once	TRBV20-1	NA	TRBJ2-1	CSARYGGINEQFF	TGCAGTGCTAGATATGGCGGGATTAATGAGCAGTTCTTC
many	TRBV3-1	NA	TRBJ2-3	CASSQASTDTQYF	TGCGCCAGCAGCCAAGCCAGCACAGATACGCAGTATTTT
NA	TRBV18	NA	TRBJ2-4	CASSLVQGPLTNIQYF	TGTGCCAGCTCACTTGTACAAGGGCCCCTAACAAACATTCAGTACTTC